This record concerns one T cell receptor (beta chain) sequence. The target antigen is unknown. From germline, CDR1 is SQVTM and CDR2 ANQGSEA. This CDR3 is built from 13 residues. Trimming took 4 bases from V and 8 from J, leaving 17 bases between them. Unique molecular identifiers had been added to the TCR beta cDNA libraries. TCRdb called the PCR reads again in MiXCR, with one record for every CDR3 protein. The data contain hundreds of thousands of distinct CDR3 sequences, around 50% of them seen just once; the ten biggest clones take up approximately 4.2%. The data were obtained in a study of post-analysis software for immune sequencing data. Study-wide points: Compared with controls, patients had more of five TRBV segments, including TRBV5-6, TRBV5-1 and TRBV20-1.

The chain joins TRBV29-1 to TRBJ1-2; D gene uncertain. The sample consisted of blood. The clonotype comes from a girl between 10 and 17 years old with multiple sclerosis. CDR3 in DNA: TGCAGCGTTGTTGGGGTCCCCCTCTTCGGCTACACCTTC. As protein: CSVVGVPLFGYTF.